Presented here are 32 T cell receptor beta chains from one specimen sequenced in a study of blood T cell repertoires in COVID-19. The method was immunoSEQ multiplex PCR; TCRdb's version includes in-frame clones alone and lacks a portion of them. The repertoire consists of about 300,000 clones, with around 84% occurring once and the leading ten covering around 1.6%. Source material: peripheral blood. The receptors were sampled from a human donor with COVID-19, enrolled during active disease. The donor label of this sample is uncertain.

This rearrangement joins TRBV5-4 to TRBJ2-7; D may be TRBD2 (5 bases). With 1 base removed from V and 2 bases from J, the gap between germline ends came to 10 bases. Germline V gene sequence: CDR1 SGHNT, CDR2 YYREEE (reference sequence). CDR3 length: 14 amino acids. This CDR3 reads CASSLQRSPYEQYF. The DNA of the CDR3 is TGTGCCAGCAGCTTGCAGCGGAGCCCCTACGAGCAGTACTTC. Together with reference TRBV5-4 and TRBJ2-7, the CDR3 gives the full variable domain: ETGVTQSPTHLIKTRGQQVTLRCSSQSGHNTVSWYQQALGQGPQFIFQYYREEENGRGNFPPRFSGLQFPNYSSELNVNALELDDSALYLCASSLQRSPYEQYFGPGTRLTVT.

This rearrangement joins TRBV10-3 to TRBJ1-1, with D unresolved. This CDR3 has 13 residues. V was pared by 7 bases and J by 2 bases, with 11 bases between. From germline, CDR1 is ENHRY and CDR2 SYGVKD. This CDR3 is CAIIGDFNTEAFF. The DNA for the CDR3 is TGTGCCATCATAGGTGACTTCAACACTGAAGCTTTCTTT.

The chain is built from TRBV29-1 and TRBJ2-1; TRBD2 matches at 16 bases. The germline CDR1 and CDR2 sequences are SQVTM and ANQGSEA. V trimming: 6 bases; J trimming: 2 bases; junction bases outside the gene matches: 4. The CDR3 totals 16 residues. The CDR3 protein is CSVPGLAGGTYNEQFF. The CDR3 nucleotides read TGCAGCGTCCCGGGACTAGCGGGAGGGACCTACAATGAGCAGTTCTTC.

CDR3 coding DNA: TGTGCCAGTAGTATTCGAGGGGGCGCAGGTCCGTGGGAGCTGTTTTTT. Translating gives CASSIRGGAGPWELFF. This rearrangement joins TRBV19 to TRBJ2-2; 7 bases are shared with TRBD1. J lost 9 bases, V lost 3 bases, and 13 bases had no gene match. Germline lookup yields CDR1 LNHDA and CDR2 SQIVND (reference sequence). The CDR3 spans 16 residues.

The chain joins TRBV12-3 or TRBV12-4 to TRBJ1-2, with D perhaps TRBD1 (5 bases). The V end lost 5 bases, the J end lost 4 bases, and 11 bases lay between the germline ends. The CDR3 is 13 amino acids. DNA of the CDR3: TGTGCCAGCAGTGGGGTACAGGTCTATGGCTACACCTTC. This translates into CASSGVQVYGYTF.

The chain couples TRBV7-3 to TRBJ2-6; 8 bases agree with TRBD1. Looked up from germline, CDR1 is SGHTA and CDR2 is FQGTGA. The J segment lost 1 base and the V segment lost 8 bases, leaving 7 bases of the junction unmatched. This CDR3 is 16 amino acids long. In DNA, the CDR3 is TGTGCCAGCTCCCGACAGGGGATATCTGGGGCCAACGTCCTGACTTTC. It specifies CASSRQGISGANVLTF.

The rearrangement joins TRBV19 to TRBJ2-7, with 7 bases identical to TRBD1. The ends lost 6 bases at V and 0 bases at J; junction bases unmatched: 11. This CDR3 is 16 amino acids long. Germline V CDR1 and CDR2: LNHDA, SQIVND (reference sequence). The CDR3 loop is CASSLRTGASSYEQYF. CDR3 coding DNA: TGTGCCAGTAGCCTTCGAACAGGGGCGAGCTCCTACGAGCAGTACTTC.

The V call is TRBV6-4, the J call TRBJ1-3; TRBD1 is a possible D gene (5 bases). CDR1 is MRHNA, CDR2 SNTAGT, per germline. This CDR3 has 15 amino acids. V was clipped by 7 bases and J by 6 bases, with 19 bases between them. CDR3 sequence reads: CASTPGGRVPNTIYF. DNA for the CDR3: TGTGCCAGCACCCCTGGGGGGAGAGTTCCAAACACCATATATTTT.

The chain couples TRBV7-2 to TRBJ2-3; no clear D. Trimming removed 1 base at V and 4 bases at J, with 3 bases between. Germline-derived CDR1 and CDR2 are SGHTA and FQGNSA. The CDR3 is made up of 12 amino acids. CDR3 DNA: TGTGCCAGCAGCTTAGTCGCAGATACGCAGTATTTT. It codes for CASSLVADTQYF.

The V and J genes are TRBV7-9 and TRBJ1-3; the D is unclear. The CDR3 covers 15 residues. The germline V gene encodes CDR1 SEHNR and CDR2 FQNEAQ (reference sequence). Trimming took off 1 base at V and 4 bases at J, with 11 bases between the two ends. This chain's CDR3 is CASSLESGIGNTIYF. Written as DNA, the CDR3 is TGTGCCAGCAGCTTAGAGTCGGGAATCGGAAACACCATATATTTT. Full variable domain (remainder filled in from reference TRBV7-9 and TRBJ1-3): DTGVSQNPRHKITKRGQNVTFRCDPISEHNRLYWYRQTLGQGPEFLTYFQNEAQLEKSRLLSDRFSAERPKGSFSTLEIQRTEQGDSAMYLCASSLESGIGNTIYFGEGSWLTVV.

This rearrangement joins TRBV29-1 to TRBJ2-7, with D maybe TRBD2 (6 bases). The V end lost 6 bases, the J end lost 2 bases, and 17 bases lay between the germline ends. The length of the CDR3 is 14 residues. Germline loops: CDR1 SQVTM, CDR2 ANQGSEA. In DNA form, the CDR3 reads TGCAGCGTGGTTAAGGGGACTGAAACCTACGAGCAGTACTTC. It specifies CSVVKGTETYEQYF.

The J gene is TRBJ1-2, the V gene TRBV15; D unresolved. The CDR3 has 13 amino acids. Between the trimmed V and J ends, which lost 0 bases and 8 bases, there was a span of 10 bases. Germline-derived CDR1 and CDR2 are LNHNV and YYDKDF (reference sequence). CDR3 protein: CATSRELTSGYTF. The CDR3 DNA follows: TGTGCCACCAGCAGAGAACTAACGAGCGGCTACACCTTC.

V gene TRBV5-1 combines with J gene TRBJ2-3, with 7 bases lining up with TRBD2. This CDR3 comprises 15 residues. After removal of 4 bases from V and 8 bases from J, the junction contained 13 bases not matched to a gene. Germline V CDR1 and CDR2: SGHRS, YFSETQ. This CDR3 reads CASSPGLGEGVTQYF. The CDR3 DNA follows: TGCGCCAGCAGCCCTGGACTAGGAGAGGGAGTTACGCAGTATTTT.

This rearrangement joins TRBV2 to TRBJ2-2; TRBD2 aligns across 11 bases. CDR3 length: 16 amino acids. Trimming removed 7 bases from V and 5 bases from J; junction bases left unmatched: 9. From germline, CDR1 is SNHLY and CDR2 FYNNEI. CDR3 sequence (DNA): TGTGCCAGCAACCCACTAGCGGGGGATGGGACCGGGGAGCTGTTTTTT. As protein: CASNPLAGDGTGELFF. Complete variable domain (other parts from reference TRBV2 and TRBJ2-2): EPEVTQTPSHQVTQMGQEVILRCVPISNHLYFYWYRQILGQKVEFLVSFYNNEISEKSEIFDDQFSVERPDGSNFTLKIRSTKLEDSAMYFCASNPLAGDGTGELFFGEGSRLTVL.

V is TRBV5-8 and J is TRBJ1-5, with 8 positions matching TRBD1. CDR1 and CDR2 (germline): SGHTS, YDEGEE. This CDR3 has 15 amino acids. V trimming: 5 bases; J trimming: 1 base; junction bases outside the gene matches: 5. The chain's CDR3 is CASSRGTGSNQPQHF. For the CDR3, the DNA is TGTGCCAGCAGTCGAGGGACAGGCAGCAATCAGCCCCAGCATTTT.

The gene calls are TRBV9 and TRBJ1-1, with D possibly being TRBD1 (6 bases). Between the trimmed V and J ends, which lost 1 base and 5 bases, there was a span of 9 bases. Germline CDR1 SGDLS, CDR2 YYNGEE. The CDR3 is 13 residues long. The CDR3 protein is CASSVLQGTEAFF. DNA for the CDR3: TGTGCCAGCAGCGTATTACAGGGTACTGAAGCTTTCTTT.

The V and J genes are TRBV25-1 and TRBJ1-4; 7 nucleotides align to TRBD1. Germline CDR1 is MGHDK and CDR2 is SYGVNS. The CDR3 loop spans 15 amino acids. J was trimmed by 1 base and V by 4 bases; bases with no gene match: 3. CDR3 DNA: TGTGCCAGCAGTGCTCGGACAGGAACTAATGAAAAACTGTTTTTT. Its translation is CASSARTGTNEKLFF. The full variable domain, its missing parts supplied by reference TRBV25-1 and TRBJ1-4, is EADIYQTPRYLVIGTGKKITLECSQTMGHDKMYWYQQDPGMELHLIHYSYGVNSTEKGDLSSESTVSRIRTEHFPLTLESARPSHTSQYLCASSARTGTNEKLFFGSGTQLSVL.

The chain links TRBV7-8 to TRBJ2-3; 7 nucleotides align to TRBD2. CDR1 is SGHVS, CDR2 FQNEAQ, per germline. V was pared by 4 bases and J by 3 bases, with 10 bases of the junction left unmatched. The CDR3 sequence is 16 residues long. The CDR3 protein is CASSSRGGSPTDTQYF. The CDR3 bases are TGTGCCAGCAGCTCAAGAGGCGGGAGTCCTACAGATACGCAGTATTTT.

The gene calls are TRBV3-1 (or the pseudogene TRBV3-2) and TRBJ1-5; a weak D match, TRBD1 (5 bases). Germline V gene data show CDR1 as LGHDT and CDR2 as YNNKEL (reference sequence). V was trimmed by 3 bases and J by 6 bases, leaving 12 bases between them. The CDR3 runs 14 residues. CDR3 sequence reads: CASSQGGTGQPQHF. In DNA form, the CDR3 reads TGTGCCAGCAGCCAGGGGGGAACCGGTCAGCCCCAGCATTTT.

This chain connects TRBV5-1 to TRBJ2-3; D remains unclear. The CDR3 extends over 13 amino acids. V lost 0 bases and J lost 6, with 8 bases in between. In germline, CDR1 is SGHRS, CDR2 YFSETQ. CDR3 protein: CASSLGQRDTQYF. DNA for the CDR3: TGCGCCAGCAGCTTGGGCCAACGGGATACGCAGTATTTT. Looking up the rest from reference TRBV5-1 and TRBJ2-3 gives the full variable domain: KAGVTQTPRYLIKTRGQQVTLSCSPISGHRSVSWYQQTPGQGLQFLFEYFSETQRNKGNFPGRFSGRQFSNSRSEMNVSTLELGDSALYLCASSLGQRDTQYFGPGTRLTVL.

The CDR3 coding sequence is TGCGCCAGCAGCCAAACTTTAAAGGAAAAACTGTTTTTT. Protein: CASSQTLKEKLFF. The chain has TRBV5-1 and TRBJ1-4; no reliable D call. Trimming left V 4 bases short and J 8 bases short, with 12 bases between. The CDR3 contains 13 residues. In germline, CDR1 is SGHRS, CDR2 YFSETQ.

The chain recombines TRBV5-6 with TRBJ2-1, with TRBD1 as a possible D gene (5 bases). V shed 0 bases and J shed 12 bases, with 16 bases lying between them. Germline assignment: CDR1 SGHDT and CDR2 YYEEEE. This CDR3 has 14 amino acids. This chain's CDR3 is CASSLVPGPSRQFF. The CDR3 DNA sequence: TGTGCCAGCAGCTTGGTCCCAGGGCCTTCAAGGCAGTTCTTC.

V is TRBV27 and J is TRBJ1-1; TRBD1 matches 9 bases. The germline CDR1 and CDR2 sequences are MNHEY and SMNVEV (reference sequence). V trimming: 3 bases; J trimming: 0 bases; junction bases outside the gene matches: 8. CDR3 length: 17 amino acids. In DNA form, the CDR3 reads TGTGCCAGCAGTTTGTCCGCCGGGACAGGGATGAACACTGAAGCTTTCTTT. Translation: CASSLSAGTGMNTEAFF.

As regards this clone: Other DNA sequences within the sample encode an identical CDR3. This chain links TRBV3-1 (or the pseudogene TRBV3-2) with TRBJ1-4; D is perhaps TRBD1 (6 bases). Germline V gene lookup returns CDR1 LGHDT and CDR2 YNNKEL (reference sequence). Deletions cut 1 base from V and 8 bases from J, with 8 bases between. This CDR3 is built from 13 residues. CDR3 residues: CASSQAGEEKLFF. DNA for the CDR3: TGTGCCAGCAGCCAAGCAGGGGAAGAAAAACTGTTTTTT.

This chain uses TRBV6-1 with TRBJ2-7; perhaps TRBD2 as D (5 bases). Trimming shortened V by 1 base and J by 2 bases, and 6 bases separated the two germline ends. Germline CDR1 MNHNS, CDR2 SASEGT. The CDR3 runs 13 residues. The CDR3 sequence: CASSEGGAYEQYF. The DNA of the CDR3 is TGTGCCAGCAGTGAAGGGGGAGCCTACGAGCAGTACTTC.

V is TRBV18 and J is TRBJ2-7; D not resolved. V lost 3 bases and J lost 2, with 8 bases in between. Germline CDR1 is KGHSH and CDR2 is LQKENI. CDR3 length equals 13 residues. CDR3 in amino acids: CASSPTQAYEQYF. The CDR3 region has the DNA TGTGCCAGCTCACCTACTCAGGCCTACGAGCAGTACTTC.

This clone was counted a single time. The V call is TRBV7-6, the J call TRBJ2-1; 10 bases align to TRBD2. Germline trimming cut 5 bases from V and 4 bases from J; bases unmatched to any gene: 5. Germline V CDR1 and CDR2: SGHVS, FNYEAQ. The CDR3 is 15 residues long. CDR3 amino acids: CASSRTSGAYNEQFF. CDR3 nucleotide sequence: TGTGCCAGCAGCCGGACTAGCGGAGCTTACAATGAGCAGTTCTTC.

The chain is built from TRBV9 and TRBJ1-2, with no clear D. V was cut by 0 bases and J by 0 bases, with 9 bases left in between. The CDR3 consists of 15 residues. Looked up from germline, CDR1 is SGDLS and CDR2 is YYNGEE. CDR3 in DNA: TGTGCCAGCAGCGTAGACCAGTATTCTAACTATGGCTACACCTTC. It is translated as CASSVDQYSNYGYTF.

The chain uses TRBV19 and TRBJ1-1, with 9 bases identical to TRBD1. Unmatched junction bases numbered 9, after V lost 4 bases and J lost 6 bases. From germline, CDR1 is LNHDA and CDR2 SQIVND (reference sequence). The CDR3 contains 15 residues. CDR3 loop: CASSTGTGSISEAFF. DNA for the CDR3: TGTGCCAGTAGTACAGGGACAGGGAGTATCTCTGAAGCTTTCTTT.

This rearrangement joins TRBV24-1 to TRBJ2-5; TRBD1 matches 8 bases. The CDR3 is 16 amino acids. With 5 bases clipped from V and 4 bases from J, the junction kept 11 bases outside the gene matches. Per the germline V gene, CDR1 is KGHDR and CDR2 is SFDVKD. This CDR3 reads CATSGVHQGAVETQYF. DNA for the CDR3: TGTGCCACCAGTGGGGTACATCAGGGGGCTGTAGAGACCCAGTACTTC.

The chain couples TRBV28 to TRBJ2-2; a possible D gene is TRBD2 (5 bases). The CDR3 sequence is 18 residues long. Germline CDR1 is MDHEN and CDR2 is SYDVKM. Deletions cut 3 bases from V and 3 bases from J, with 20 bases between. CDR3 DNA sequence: TGTGCCAGCAGTTTCGGCCTAGCTTTCCCCGCGTACACCGGGGAGCTGTTTTTT. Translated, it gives CASSFGLAFPAYTGELFF.

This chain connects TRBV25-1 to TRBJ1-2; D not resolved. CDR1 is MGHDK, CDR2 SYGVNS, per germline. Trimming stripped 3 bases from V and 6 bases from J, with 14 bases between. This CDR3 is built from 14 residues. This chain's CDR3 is CASSDARRVDGYTF. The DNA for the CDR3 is TGTGCCAGCAGTGACGCTCGTCGAGTTGATGGCTACACCTTC.